Listed below are T cell receptor beta chains from one sample, sequenced in a study of T cells in localized non-small cell lung cancer. Sequencing was performed with immunoSEQ multiplex PCR; in TCRdb, only in-frame clones are kept and a portion is missing. The sample comprises around 64,000 clones, about 87% of which are singletons, and 20% to 25% rests with the top ten. This specimen was peripheral blood, taken before any cancer treatment. These receptor sequences come from a man aged 35-75 years with stage I squamous cell lung carcinoma. Each CDR3 is given with its conserved first and last residue. A D gene is named only where the DNA matches it firmly. Size values are once, few and many counts, or a class for expanded clones, and some rows have none.

CDR3 length: 14; D gene: .; V gene: TRBV4-1; clone size: .; J gene: TRBJ1-1; CDR3 protein: CASRRSQGNTEAFF; CDR3 DNA: TGCGCCAGCAGACGTTCGCAGGGGAACACTGAAGCTTTCTTT
CDR3 length: 13; D gene: .; V gene: TRBV30; clone size: .; J gene: TRBJ2-3; CDR3 protein: CAWKRLNTDTQYF; CDR3 DNA: TGTGCCTGGAAAAGGCTTAACACAGATACGCAGTATTTT
CDR3 length: 18; D gene: TRBD1; V gene: TRBV5-4; clone size: .; J gene: TRBJ2-6; CDR3 protein: CASSPRTGLASGANVLTF; CDR3 DNA: TGTGCCAGCAGTCCTAGGACAGGATTGGCGTCTGGGGCCAACGTCCTGACTTTC
CDR3 length: 15; D gene: .; V gene: TRBV7-2; clone size: .; J gene: TRBJ1-1; CDR3 protein: CASSFPTGRDTEAFF; CDR3 DNA: TGTGCCAGCAGCTTCCCTACGGGGCGCGACACTGAAGCTTTCTTT
CDR3 length: 14; D gene: TRBD1; V gene: TRBV18; clone size: .; J gene: TRBJ1-4; CDR3 protein: CASAPQGANEKLFF; CDR3 DNA: TGTGCCAGCGCACCCCAGGGGGCTAATGAAAAACTGTTTTTT
CDR3 length: 16; D gene: TRBD1; V gene: TRBV28; clone size: .; J gene: TRBJ2-3; CDR3 protein: CASSTPDRAAADTQYF; CDR3 DNA: TGTGCCAGCAGTACTCCAGACAGGGCAGCTGCAGATACGCAGTATTTT
CDR3 length: 15; D gene: TRBD1; V gene: TRBV7-2; clone size: .; J gene: TRBJ2-7; CDR3 protein: CASSLEAQGAGEQYF; CDR3 DNA: TGTGCCAGCAGCTTAGAGGCCCAGGGGGCAGGCGAGCAGTACTTC
CDR3 length: 15; D gene: .; V gene: TRBV7-2; clone size: .; J gene: TRBJ2-3; CDR3 protein: CASSLSGSSTDTQYF; CDR3 DNA: TGTGCCAGCAGCTTAAGCGGCAGTAGCACAGATACGCAGTATTTT
CDR3 length: 15; D gene: TRBD2; V gene: TRBV5-3; clone size: .; J gene: TRBJ2-1; CDR3 protein: CARRPTAGGSNEQFF; CDR3 DNA: TGTGCCAGAAGACCTACAGCGGGAGGGTCCAATGAGCAGTTCTTC
CDR3 length: 15; D gene: TRBD1; V gene: TRBV6-5; clone size: once; J gene: TRBJ2-7; CDR3 protein: CASSKGQALIHEQYF; CDR3 DNA: TGTGCCAGCAGTAAAGGACAGGCCCTAATCCACGAGCAGTACTTC
CDR3 length: 15; D gene: .; V gene: TRBV4-2; clone size: .; J gene: TRBJ1-2; CDR3 protein: CASSQVSADGNGYTF; CDR3 DNA: TGTGCCAGCAGCCAAGTCTCGGCAGACGGAAATGGCTACACCTTC
CDR3 length: 13; D gene: .; V gene: TRBV28; clone size: .; J gene: TRBJ2-3; CDR3 protein: CASHRLSTDTQYF; CDR3 DNA: TGTGCCAGCCACAGACTTAGCACAGATACGCAGTATTTT
CDR3 length: 14; D gene: TRBD1; V gene: TRBV30; clone size: .; J gene: TRBJ1-1; CDR3 protein: CAWYAKGADTEAFF; CDR3 DNA: TGTGCCTGGTACGCCAAGGGGGCTGACACTGAAGCTTTCTTT
CDR3 length: 15; D gene: TRBD1; V gene: TRBV19; clone size: .; J gene: TRBJ1-5; CDR3 protein: CACGARQGAGQPQHF; CDR3 DNA: TGTGCCTGCGGGGCCCGACAGGGGGCGGGTCAGCCCCAGCATTTT
CDR3 length: 14; D gene: .; V gene: TRBV7-2; clone size: .; J gene: TRBJ2-5; CDR3 protein: CASRSEPDTKTQYF; CDR3 DNA: TGTGCCAGCAGATCGGAGCCGGACACTAAGACCCAGTACTTC
CDR3 length: 14; D gene: TRBD2; V gene: TRBV7-8; clone size: .; J gene: TRBJ2-7; CDR3 protein: CASSSLGRENEQYF; CDR3 DNA: TGTGCCAGCTCCTCCCTTGGGCGGGAGAACGAGCAGTACTTC
CDR3 length: 11; D gene: .; V gene: TRBV11-1; clone size: .; J gene: TRBJ2-7; CDR3 protein: CASSLSHEQYF; CDR3 DNA: TGTGCCAGCAGCCTTAGCCACGAGCAGTACTTC
CDR3 length: 17; D gene: .; V gene: TRBV9; clone size: .; J gene: TRBJ2-1; CDR3 protein: CASSVDPRARSSNEQFF; CDR3 DNA: TGTGCCAGCAGCGTAGACCCTAGAGCGAGGAGTAGCAATGAGCAGTTCTTC
CDR3 length: 12; D gene: .; V gene: TRBV29-1; clone size: .; J gene: TRBJ1-2; CDR3 protein: CSARTANYGYTF; CDR3 DNA: TGCAGCGCCCGGACAGCGAACTATGGCTACACCTTC
CDR3 length: 13; D gene: TRBD1; V gene: TRBV5-5; clone size: .; J gene: TRBJ1-1; CDR3 protein: CASSTGVGAEAFF; CDR3 DNA: TGTGCCAGCAGCACAGGGGTGGGGGCTGAAGCTTTCTTT
CDR3 length: 16; D gene: .; V gene: TRBV28; clone size: .; J gene: TRBJ2-1; CDR3 protein: CASSLAGFNSYNEQFF; CDR3 DNA: TGTGCCAGCAGTTTGGCCGGGTTCAACTCCTACAATGAGCAGTTCTTC
CDR3 length: 15; D gene: .; V gene: TRBV21-1; clone size: .; J gene: TRBJ2-7; CDR3 protein: CASSKKAEGRYEQYF; CDR3 DNA: TGTGCCAGCAGCAAAAAGGCGGAGGGTCGCTACGAGCAGTACTTC
CDR3 length: 13; D gene: .; V gene: TRBV27; clone size: once; J gene: TRBJ2-7; CDR3 protein: CASTSPSPIVQYF; CDR3 DNA: TGTGCCAGCACCTCACCCTCCCCAATAGTCCAGTACTTC
CDR3 length: 13; D gene: .; V gene: TRBV29-1; clone size: few; J gene: TRBJ2-6; CDR3 protein: CSVGDSGANVLTF; CDR3 DNA: TGCAGCGTTGGTGATTCTGGGGCCAACGTCCTGACTTTC
CDR3 length: 16; D gene: .; V gene: TRBV18; clone size: .; J gene: TRBJ2-7; CDR3 protein: CASSPADGTSSYEQYF; CDR3 DNA: TGTGCCAGCTCACCAGCAGACGGGACGAGCTCCTACGAGCAGTACTTC
CDR3 length: 16; D gene: .; V gene: TRBV4-1; clone size: .; J gene: TRBJ2-7; CDR3 protein: CASSQGFGVRAYEQYF; CDR3 DNA: TGCGCCAGCAGCCAAGGGTTCGGGGTAAGAGCCTACGAGCAGTACTTC
CDR3 length: 13; D gene: .; V gene: TRBV7-3; clone size: .; J gene: TRBJ2-7; CDR3 protein: CASSLLGTGEQYF; CDR3 DNA: TGTGCCAGCAGCTTATTAGGCACGGGTGAGCAGTACTTC
CDR3 length: 13; D gene: .; V gene: TRBV28; clone size: .; J gene: TRBJ2-7; CDR3 protein: CASRTTGDLEQYF; CDR3 DNA: TGTGCCAGCAGAACCACCGGAGACCTCGAGCAGTACTTC
CDR3 length: 15; D gene: TRBD1; V gene: TRBV18; clone size: .; J gene: TRBJ1-5; CDR3 protein: CASSPPGTENQPQHF; CDR3 DNA: TGTGCCAGCTCACCTCCGGGGACAGAAAATCAGCCCCAGCATTTT
CDR3 length: 13; D gene: .; V gene: TRBV7-2; clone size: .; J gene: TRBJ2-2; CDR3 protein: CASSSDPTGELFF; CDR3 DNA: TGTGCCAGCAGCTCCGATCCCACCGGGGAGCTGTTTTTT
CDR3 length: 14; D gene: .; V gene: TRBV7-7; clone size: once; J gene: TRBJ2-5; CDR3 protein: CASSHVGVQETQYF; CDR3 DNA: TGTGCTAGCAGCCACGTGGGCGTCCAAGAGACCCAGTACTTC
CDR3 length: 16; D gene: .; V gene: TRBV19; clone size: .; J gene: TRBJ2-5; CDR3 protein: CASSPKGLASRETQYF; CDR3 DNA: TGTGCCAGTAGTCCAAAGGGCCTAGCGTCAAGGGAGACCCAGTACTTC
CDR3 length: 16; D gene: TRBD2; V gene: TRBV5-6; clone size: .; J gene: TRBJ2-5; CDR3 protein: CASSPQLAGGQATQYF; CDR3 DNA: TGTGCCAGCAGCCCACAACTAGCGGGAGGCCAAGCGACCCAGTACTTC
CDR3 length: 15; D gene: TRBD2; V gene: TRBV29-1; clone size: .; J gene: TRBJ2-3; CDR3 protein: CSVEGGSDNTDTQYF; CDR3 DNA: TGCAGCGTTGAGGGAGGGAGCGATAACACAGATACGCAGTATTTT
CDR3 length: 15; D gene: .; V gene: TRBV15; clone size: .; J gene: TRBJ1-4; CDR3 protein: CATSRATLGYEKLFF; CDR3 DNA: TGTGCCACCAGCAGAGCAACCCTCGGATACGAAAAACTGTTTTTT
CDR3 length: 15; D gene: TRBD1; V gene: TRBV6-5; clone size: .; J gene: TRBJ1-2; CDR3 protein: CASSSIGTGGYGYTF; CDR3 DNA: TGTGCCAGCAGTTCCATCGGGACAGGGGGCTATGGCTACACCTTC
CDR3 length: 13; D gene: TRBD1; V gene: TRBV7-8; clone size: .; J gene: TRBJ2-2; CDR3 protein: CASSDRVTGELFF; CDR3 DNA: TGTGCCAGCAGCGACAGGGTTACCGGGGAGCTGTTTTTT
CDR3 length: 17; D gene: TRBD1; V gene: TRBV7-6; clone size: .; J gene: TRBJ2-5; CDR3 protein: CASSLPLTGGLRETQYF; CDR3 DNA: TGTGCCAGCAGCTTACCTTTGACAGGGGGCTTGCGAGAGACCCAGTACTTC
CDR3 length: 18; D gene: .; V gene: TRBV4-3; clone size: .; J gene: TRBJ2-6; CDR3 protein: CASSQDGPGGSGANVLTF; CDR3 DNA: TGCGCCAGCAGCCAAGACGGGCCAGGGGGGTCGGGGGCCAACGTCCTGACTTTC
CDR3 length: 15; D gene: .; V gene: TRBV6-1; clone size: once; J gene: TRBJ2-5; CDR3 protein: CASSDTPSTQETQYF; CDR3 DNA: TGTGCCAGCAGCGATACCCCGTCGACGCAAGAGACCCAGTACTTC
CDR3 length: 15; D gene: TRBD1; V gene: TRBV15; clone size: .; J gene: TRBJ2-1; CDR3 protein: CATSRRQGDNNEQFF; CDR3 DNA: TGTGCCACCAGCAGAAGACAGGGTGATAACAATGAGCAGTTCTTC
CDR3 length: 16; D gene: .; V gene: TRBV4-1; clone size: .; J gene: TRBJ2-6; CDR3 protein: CASSQGDFSGANVLTF; CDR3 DNA: TGCGCCAGCAGCCAAGGGGACTTCTCTGGGGCCAACGTCCTGACTTTC
CDR3 length: 14; D gene: TRBD1; V gene: TRBV28; clone size: .; J gene: TRBJ1-3; CDR3 protein: CASSSGQGQNTIYF; CDR3 DNA: TGTGCCAGCAGTTCCGGACAGGGGCAAAACACCATATATTTT
CDR3 length: 14; D gene: .; V gene: TRBV5-1; clone size: .; J gene: TRBJ2-4; CDR3 protein: CASSPQRDDSIQYF; CDR3 DNA: TGCGCCAGCAGCCCTCAAAGGGATGACAGCATTCAGTACTTC
CDR3 length: 15; D gene: .; V gene: TRBV9; clone size: .; J gene: TRBJ2-3; CDR3 protein: CASSVGVGSTDTQYF; CDR3 DNA: TGTGCCAGCAGCGTAGGGGTTGGCAGCACAGATACGCAGTATTTT
CDR3 length: 13; D gene: .; V gene: TRBV7-2; clone size: .; J gene: TRBJ2-7; CDR3 protein: CASSLDSHYEQYF; CDR3 DNA: TGTGCCAGCAGCTTGGACAGCCACTACGAGCAGTACTTC